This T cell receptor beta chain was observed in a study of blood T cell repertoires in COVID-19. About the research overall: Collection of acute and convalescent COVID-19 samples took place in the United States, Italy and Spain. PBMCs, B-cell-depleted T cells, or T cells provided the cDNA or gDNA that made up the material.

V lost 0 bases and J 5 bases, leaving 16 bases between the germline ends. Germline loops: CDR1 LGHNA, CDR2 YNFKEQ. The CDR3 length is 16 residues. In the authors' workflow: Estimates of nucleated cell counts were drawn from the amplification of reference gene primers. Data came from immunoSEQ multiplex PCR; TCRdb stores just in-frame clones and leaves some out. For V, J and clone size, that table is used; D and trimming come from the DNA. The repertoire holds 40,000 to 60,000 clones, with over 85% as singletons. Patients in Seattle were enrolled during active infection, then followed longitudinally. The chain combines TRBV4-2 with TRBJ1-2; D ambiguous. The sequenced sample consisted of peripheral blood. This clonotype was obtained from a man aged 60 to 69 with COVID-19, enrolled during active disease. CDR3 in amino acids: CASSQDVRTSGYGYTF. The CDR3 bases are TGTGCCAGCAGCCAAGATGTTCGGACCTCGGGGTATGGCTACACCTTC.